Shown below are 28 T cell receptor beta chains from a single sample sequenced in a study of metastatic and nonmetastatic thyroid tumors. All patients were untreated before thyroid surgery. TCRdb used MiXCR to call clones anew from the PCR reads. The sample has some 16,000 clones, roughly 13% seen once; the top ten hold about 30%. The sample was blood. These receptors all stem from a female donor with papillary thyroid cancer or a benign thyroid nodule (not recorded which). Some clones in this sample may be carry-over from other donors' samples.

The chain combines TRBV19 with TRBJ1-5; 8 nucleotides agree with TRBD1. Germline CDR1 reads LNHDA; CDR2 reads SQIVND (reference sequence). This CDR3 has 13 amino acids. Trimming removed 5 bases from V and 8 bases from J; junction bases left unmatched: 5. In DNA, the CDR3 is TGTGCCAGTAGTCCAGGGGGCAGGGAGCCCCAGCATTTT. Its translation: CASSPGGREPQHF.

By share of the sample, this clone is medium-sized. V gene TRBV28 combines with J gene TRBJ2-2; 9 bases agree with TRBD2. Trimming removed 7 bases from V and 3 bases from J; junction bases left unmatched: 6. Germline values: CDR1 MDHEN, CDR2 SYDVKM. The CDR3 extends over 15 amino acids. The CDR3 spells CASNWEREDTGELFF. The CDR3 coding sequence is TGTGCCAGCAACTGGGAGCGGGAGGACACCGGGGAGCTGTTTTTT.

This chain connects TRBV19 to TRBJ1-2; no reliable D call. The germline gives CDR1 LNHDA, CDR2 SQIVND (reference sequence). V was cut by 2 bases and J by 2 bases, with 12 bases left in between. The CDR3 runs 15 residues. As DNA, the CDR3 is TGTGCCAGTAGTATATTGGGGAGTGGGAACTATGGCTACACCTTC. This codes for CASSILGSGNYGYTF.

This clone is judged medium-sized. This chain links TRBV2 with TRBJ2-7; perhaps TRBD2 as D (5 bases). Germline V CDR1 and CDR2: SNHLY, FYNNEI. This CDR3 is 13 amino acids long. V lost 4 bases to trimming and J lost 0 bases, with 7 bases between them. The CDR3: CASSGESSYEQYF. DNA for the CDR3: TGTGCCAGCAGTGGGGAGTCCTCCTACGAGCAGTACTTC.

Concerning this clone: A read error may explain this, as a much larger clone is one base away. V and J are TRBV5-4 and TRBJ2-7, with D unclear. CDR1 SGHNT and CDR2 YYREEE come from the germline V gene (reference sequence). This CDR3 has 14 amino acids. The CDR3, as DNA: TGTGCCATCAGCTACCAAGGTAGCCCCTACGAGCAGTACTTC. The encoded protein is CAISYQGSPYEQYF. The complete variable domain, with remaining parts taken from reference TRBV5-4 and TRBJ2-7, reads ETGVTQSPTHLIKTRGQQVTLRCSSQSGHNTVSWYQQALGQGPQFIFQYYREEENGRGNFPPRFSGLQFPNYSSELNVNALELDDSALYLCAISYQGSPYEQYFGPGTRLTVT.

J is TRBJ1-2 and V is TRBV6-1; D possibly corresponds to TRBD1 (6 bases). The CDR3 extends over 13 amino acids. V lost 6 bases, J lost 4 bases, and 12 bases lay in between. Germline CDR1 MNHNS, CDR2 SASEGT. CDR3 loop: CASSGDTPYGYTF. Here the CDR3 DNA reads TGTGCCAGCAGCGGGGACACCCCCTATGGCTACACCTTC.

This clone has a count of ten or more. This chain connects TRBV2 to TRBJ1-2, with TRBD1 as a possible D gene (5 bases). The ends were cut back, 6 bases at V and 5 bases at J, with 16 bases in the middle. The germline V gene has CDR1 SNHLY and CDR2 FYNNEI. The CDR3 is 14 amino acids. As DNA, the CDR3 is TGTGCCAGCAGCGCCGGGGACGCCTCGTATGGCTACACCTTC. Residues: CASSAGDASYGYTF.

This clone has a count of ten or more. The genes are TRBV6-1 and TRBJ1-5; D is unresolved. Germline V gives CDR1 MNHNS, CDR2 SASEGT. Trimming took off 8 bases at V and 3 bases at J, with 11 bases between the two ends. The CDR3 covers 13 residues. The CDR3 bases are TGTGCCAGCCTCAGTAGTATCAATCAGCCCCAGCATTTT. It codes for CASLSSINQPQHF.

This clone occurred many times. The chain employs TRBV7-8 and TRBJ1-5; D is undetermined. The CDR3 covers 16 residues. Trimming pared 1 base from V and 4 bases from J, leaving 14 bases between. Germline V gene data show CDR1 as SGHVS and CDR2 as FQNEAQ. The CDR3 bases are TGTGCCAGCAGCTTAGGCACCGACTCCCAGAATCAGCCCCAGCATTTT. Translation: CASSLGTDSQNQPQHF.

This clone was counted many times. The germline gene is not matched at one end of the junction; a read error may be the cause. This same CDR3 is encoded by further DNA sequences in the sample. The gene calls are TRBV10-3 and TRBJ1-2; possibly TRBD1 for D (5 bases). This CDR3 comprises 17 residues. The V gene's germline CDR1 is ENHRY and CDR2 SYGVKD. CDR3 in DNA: TGCGCCATCAGTGAGCTTTCGGCAGGGACTCTTAACTATGGCTACACCTTC. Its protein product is CAISELSAGTLNYGYTF.

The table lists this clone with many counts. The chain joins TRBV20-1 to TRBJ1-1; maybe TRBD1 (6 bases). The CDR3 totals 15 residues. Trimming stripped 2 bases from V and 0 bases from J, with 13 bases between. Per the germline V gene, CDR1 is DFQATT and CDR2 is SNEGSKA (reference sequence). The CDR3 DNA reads TGCAGTGCTAGAAGGGCAGGGGCCTTGAACACTGAAGCTTTCTTT. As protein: CSARRAGALNTEAFF.

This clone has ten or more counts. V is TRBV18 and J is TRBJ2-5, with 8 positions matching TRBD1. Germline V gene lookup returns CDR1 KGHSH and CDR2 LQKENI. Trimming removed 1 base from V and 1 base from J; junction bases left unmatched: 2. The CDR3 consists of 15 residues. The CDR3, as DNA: TGTGCCAGCTCACCACAAGGACAGGGCCAAGAGACCCAGTACTTC. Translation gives CASSPQGQGQETQYF.

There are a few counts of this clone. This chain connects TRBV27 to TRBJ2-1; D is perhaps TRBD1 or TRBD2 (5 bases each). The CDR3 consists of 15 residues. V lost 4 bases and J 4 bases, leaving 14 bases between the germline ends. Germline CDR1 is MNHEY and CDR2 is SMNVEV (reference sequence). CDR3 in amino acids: CASSSGRLLYNEQFF. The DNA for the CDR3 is TGTGCCAGCAGTTCGGGACGGCTTCTATACAATGAGCAGTTCTTC.

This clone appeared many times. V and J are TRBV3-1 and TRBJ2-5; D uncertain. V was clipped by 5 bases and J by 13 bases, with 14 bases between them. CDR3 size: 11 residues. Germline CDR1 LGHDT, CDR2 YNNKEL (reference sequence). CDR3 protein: CASSFGPLLYF. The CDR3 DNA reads TGTGCCAGCAGCTTCGGACCTCTACTGTACTTC.

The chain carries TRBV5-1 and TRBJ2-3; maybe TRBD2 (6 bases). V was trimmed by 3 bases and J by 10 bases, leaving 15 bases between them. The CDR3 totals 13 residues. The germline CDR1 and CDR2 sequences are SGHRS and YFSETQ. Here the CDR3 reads CASSWETRSAQYF. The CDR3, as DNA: TGCGCCAGCAGCTGGGAGACTAGATCTGCGCAGTATTTT.

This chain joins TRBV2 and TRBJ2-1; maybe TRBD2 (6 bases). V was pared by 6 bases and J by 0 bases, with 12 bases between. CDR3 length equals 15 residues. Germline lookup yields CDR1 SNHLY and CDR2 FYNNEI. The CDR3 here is CASRPPGLSYNEQFF. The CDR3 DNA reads TGTGCCAGCAGACCCCCGGGACTCTCCTACAATGAGCAGTTCTTC.

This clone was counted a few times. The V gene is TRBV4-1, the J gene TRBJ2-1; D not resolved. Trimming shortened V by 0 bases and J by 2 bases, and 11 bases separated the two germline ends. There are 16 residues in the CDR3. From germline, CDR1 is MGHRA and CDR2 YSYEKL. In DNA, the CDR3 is TGCGCCAGCAGCCAAGATTGGACCAACGCCTACAATGAGCAGTTCTTC. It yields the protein CASSQDWTNAYNEQFF.

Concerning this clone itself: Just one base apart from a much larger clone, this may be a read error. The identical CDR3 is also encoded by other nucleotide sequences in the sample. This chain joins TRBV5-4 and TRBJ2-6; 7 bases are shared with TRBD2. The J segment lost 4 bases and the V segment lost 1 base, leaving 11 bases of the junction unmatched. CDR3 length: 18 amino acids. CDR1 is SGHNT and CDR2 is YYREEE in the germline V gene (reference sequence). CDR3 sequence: CASSLRRGTYAGANVLTF. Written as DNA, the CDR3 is TGTGCCAGCAGCTTGAGGCGGGGGACCTATGCCGGGGCCAACGTCCTGACTTTC.

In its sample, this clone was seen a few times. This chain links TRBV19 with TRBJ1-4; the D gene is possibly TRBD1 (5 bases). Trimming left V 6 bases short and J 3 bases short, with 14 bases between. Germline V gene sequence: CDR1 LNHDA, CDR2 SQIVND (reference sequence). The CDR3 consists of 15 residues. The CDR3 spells CASSHSGTSNEKLFF. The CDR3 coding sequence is TGTGCCAGTAGCCACTCCGGGACGTCTAATGAAAAACTGTTTTTT.

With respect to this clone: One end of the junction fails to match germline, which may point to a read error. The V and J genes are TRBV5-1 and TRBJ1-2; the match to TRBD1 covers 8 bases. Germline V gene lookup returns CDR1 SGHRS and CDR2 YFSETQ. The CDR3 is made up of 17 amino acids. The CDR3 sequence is CASSLGTGLNWYYVYTF. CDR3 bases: TGCGCCAGCAGCTTGGGGACAGGGCTCAACTGGTACTATGTCTACACCTTC. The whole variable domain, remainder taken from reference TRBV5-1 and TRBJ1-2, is KAGVTQTPRYLIKTRGQQVTLSCSPISGHRSVSWYQQTPGQGLQFLFEYFSETQRNKGNFPGRFSGRQFSNSRSEMNVSTLELGDSALYLCASSLGTGLNWYYVYTFGSGTRLTVV.

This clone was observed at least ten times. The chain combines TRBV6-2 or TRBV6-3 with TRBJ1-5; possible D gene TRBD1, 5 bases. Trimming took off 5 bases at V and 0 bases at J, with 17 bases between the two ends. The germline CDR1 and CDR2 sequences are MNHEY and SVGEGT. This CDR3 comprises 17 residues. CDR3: CASSARQFQASNQPQHF. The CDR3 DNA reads TGTGCCAGCAGTGCCCGACAGTTCCAAGCTAGCAATCAGCCCCAGCATTTT.

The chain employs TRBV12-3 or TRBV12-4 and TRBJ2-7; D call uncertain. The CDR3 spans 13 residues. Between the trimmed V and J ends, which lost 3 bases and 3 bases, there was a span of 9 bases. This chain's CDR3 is CASSLGQIYEQYF. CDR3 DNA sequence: TGTGCCAGCAGTTTGGGCCAGATCTACGAGCAGTACTTC.

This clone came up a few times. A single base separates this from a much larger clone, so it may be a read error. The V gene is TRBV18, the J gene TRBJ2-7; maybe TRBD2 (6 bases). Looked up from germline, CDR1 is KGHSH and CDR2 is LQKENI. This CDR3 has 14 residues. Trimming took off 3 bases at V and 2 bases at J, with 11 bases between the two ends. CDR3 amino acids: CASSPGLVTYEQYF. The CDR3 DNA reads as TGTGCCAGCTCACCGGGACTGGTCACCTACGAGCAGTACTTC.

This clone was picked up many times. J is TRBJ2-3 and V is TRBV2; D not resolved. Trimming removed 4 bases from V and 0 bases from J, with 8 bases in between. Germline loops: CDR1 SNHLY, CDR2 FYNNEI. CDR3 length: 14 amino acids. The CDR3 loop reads CASSVGVSTDTQYF. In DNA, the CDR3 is TGTGCCAGCAGTGTTGGGGTGAGCACAGATACGCAGTATTTT.

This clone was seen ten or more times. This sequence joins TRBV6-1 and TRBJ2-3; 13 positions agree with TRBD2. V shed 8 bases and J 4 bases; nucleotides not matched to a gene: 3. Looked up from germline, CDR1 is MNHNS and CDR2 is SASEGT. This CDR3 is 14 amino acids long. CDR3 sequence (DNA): TGTGCCAGCGCACTAGCGGGAGGGGCAGATACGCAGTATTTT. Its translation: CASALAGGADTQYF.

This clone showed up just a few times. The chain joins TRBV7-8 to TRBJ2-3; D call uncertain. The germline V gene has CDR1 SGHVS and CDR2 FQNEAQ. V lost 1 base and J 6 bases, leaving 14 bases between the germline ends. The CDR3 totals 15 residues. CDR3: CASSLDFGKWDTQYF. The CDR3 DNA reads TGTGCCAGCAGCTTAGACTTTGGGAAGTGGGATACGCAGTATTTT.

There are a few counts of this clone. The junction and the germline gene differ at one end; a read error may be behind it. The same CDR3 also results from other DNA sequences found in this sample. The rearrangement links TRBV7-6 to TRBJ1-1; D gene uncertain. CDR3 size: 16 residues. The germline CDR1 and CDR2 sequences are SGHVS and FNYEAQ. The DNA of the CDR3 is TGTGCCAGCAGCTTGGCCCCCCAGGCTATCGACACTGAAGCCTTCTTT. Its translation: CASSLAPQAIDTEAFF.

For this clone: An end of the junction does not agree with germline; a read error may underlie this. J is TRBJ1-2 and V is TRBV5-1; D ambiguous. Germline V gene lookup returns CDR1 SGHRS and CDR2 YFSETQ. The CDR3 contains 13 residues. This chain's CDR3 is CASSPPWVNGYIF. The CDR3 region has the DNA TGCGCCAGCAGCCCCCCTTGGGTGAACGGCTACATCTTC.